This TCR beta chain is from a study of Ad26.COV2.S vaccination and SARS-CoV-2 variants (dated by TCRdb to the early 2020s). Concerning the study at large: Vaccine-arm donors came from COV1001, a multicentre, randomized, double-blind, placebo-controlled phase I-IIa trial of Ad26.COV2.S in healthy adults. Dosing of Ad26.COV2.S was intramuscular, at either 5x10^10 or 1x10^11 viral particles, delivered as one shot or as two shots spaced 56 days apart. TCRbeta repertoire sequencing served as the tool for gauging how specific and how broad the SARS-CoV-2-reactive T cell receptors were following Ad26.COV2.S vaccination. The TCR-sequenced set comprised roughly 30 samples: 19 Ad26.COV2.S vaccine recipients, 5 placebo recipients and 8 SARS-CoV-2 convalescent individuals. Trial participants were randomized into five groups of five: low-dose or high-dose Ad26.COV2.S given once or twice, or placebo on both occasions. Investigators did not know the trial group allocation while performing experiments and assessing outcomes.

The meaning of the sample's treatment or condition label: 19 received Ad26.COV2.S at low or high dose, single or two shots; about 5 received placebo; per-sample allocation not given. For vaccine and placebo recipients, the sequenced repertoires came from samples collected on day 63 after the first injection. In Cohort 1b, about two dozen adults aged 18-55 years were enrolled at a single site in Boston, USA, between 29 July and 7 August 2020. As a vaccine, Ad26.COV2.S was a replication-incompetent adenovirus type 26 vector that expressed a prefusion-stabilized SARS-CoV-2 spike protein derived from the original Wuhan strain. CDR1 and CDR2, looked up from the germline V gene, are LGHNA and YSLEER. Spanning cysteine to phenylalanine, the CDR3 consists of 16 amino acids. This entry keeps only the CDR3 DNA: 48 bases, framed from base 1. V is clipped by 1 base and J by 0 bases, and the sequence between their germline boundaries is 7 bases long.

Worth noting for this clone: There is no known antigen for this receptor. One base away there is no much larger clone; base qualities are not given.

TCRbeta CDR3 regions were sequenced with the immunoSEQ Assay. After extraction, genomic DNA underwent amplification by bias-controlled multiplex PCR, followed by high-throughput sequencing. As for how the authors treated the data: To quantify the absolute abundance of each unique TCRbeta CDR3 region, sequences were collapsed and filtered. Usable DNA was measured by amplifying reference genes present in all nucleated cells, and TCRbeta template counts were normalized to that usable DNA to estimate T cell fraction. Repertoire TCRs were annotated as SARS-CoV-2-specific when V gene, CDR3 amino acid sequence and J gene were exactly matched to a known reactive TCR set. The reference SARS-CoV-2 TCR set was obtained from MIRA and was filtered for enrichment in COVID-19-positive ImmuneCODE repertoires, whereby public or cross-reactive TCRs were removed. Drawing on the MIRA antigens, annotated TCRs were analysed further at the level of specific ORF or position within ORF. Breadth was defined as annotated unique rearrangements over total unique productive rearrangements; depth was the summed frequency of those rearrangements. Two-sided Wilcoxon rank-sum tests were applied when comparing TCR breadth between groups. As stored in TCRdb, this immuneACCESS dataset retains in-frame rearrangements with V and J assigned. A fraction of the clones does not appear; measured against another copy, unresolved V genes explain less than half of the discrepancy, and the remainder lacks a known reason. That table gives V, J and clone size, and the DNA gave D and trimming. The sample has 350,000 to 500,000 clones on record, 90% of them singletons. The ten largest account for 12% of the sample.

Results and caveats for the whole study, not just this receptor: Vaccine and placebo recipients had similar non-spike TCR breadth, a finding consistent with the vaccine containing only spike. The study was not powered to compare responses between vaccine doses or regimens. After vaccination, substantial breadth of spike-specific CD8+ and CD4+ T cell responses was reported. The authors noted that the TCR breadth and depth analyses may have underestimated total T cell responses. Higher spike-specific TCR breadth was observed in Ad26.COV2.S recipients than in placebo recipients (P = 0.0014).

The chain is assembled from TRBV4-3 and TRBJ2-6; confidence is insufficient to name the D gene. The sequences come from peripheral blood, collected in a trial of Ad26.COV2.S vaccine versus placebo. The clonotype originates from a person between 18 and 60 years old who received the Ad26.COV2.S COVID-19 vaccine or a placebo. The DNA reads TGCGCCAGCAGCCAAGTGGCGAGCTCTGGGGCCAACGTCCTGACTTTC. Its translation reads: CASSQVASSGANVLTF.